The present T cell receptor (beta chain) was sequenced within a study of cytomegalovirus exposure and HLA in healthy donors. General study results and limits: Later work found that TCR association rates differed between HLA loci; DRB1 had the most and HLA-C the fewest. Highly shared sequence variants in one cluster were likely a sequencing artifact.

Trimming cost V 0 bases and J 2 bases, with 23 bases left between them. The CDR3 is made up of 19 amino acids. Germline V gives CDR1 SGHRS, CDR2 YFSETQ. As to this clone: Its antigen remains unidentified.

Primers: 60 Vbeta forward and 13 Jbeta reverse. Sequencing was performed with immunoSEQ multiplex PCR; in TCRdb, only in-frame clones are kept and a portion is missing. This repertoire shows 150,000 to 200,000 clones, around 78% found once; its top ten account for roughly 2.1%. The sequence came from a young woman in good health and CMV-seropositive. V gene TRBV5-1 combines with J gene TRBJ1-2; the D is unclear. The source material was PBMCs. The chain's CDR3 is CASSLALPGATLGNYGYTF. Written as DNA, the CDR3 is TGCGCCAGCAGCTTGGCCCTACCGGGAGCCACCCTAGGGAACTATGGCTACACCTTC.